The 30 T cell receptor beta chains below all came from one sample that was sequenced in a study of blood T cell repertoires in COVID-19. Some clones are missing from TCRdb's copy, which holds only in-frame ones; the method was immunoSEQ multiplex PCR. The sample has a few hundred thousand clones, around 89% seen once. Sequences were obtained from PBMCs or T cells enriched from blood (not recorded which). These receptors came from a man aged 30 to 39 who had recovered from COVID-19.

V usage is TRBV6-1 and J usage is TRBJ1-2; possible D gene TRBD1, 6 bases. Trimming removed 1 base from V and 2 bases from J, with 17 bases in between. Germline V gives CDR1 MNHNS, CDR2 SASEGT. The CDR3 sequence is 17 residues long. The CDR3 here is CASSEGLWPGENYGYTF. The CDR3 nucleotides read TGTGCCAGCAGTGAAGGATTGTGGCCAGGGGAGAACTATGGCTACACCTTC.

This sequence joins TRBV24-1 and TRBJ1-5, with 7 bases matching TRBD1. V lost 2 bases and J lost 5; bases outside the gene matches: 2. CDR1 and CDR2 (germline): KGHDR, SFDVKD. This CDR3 spans 14 amino acids. The CDR3 region has the DNA TGTGCCACCAGTGATTCAGGGGGTTATCAGCCCCAGCATTTT. Protein: CATSDSGGYQPQHF.

The chain is built from TRBV5-6 and TRBJ1-2, with D possibly TRBD1 on 5 matching bases. V was trimmed by 2 bases and J by 4 bases, leaving 12 bases between them. The CDR3 is 14 residues long. Per germline, CDR1 SGHDT and CDR2 YYEEEE. The CDR3 reads CASSFQGSFYGYTF. The CDR3 region has the DNA TGTGCCAGCAGCTTTCAGGGCAGCTTCTATGGCTACACCTTC.

V gene TRBV9 combines with J gene TRBJ1-4; 7 bases align to TRBD1. The CDR3 covers 19 residues. The germline gives CDR1 SGDLS, CDR2 YYNGEE. After removal of 3 bases from V and 0 bases from J, the junction contained 14 bases not matched to a gene. CDR3 coding DNA: TGTGCCAGCAGCGCCTCTCACAGGGACAGAGCCGCAACTAATGAAAAACTGTTTTTT. Translation: CASSASHRDRAATNEKLFF.

Concerning this clone: The sample carries other DNA sequences with the same CDR3. The V and J genes are TRBV20-1 and TRBJ2-7; D might be TRBD1 (5 bases). The CDR3 consists of 12 residues. V lost 3 bases and J lost 1, with 7 bases in between. Looked up from germline, CDR1 is DFQATT and CDR2 is SNEGSKA (reference sequence). In nucleotides, the CDR3 is TGCAGTGCTAGTCAGGGTTCCTACGAGCAGTACTTC. Protein sequence: CSASQGSYEQYF.

The chain employs TRBV6-5 and TRBJ2-1; D gene ambiguous. Germline CDR1 is MNHEY and CDR2 is SVGAGI. The CDR3 spans 14 residues. V lost 2 bases and J 8 bases, leaving 13 bases between the germline ends. As DNA, the CDR3 is TGTGCCAGCAGTTACGGGTTAGCCGGCGATGAGCAGTTCTTC. The encoded protein is CASSYGLAGDEQFF.

This rearrangement joins TRBV6-1 to TRBJ2-7; D remains ambiguous. The V end lost 3 bases, the J end lost 3 bases, and 3 bases lay between the germline ends. Germline CDR1 MNHNS, CDR2 SASEGT. This CDR3 spans 11 amino acids. CDR3 sequence (DNA): TGTGCCAGCAGTGACAACTACGAGCAGTACTTC. Protein: CASSDNYEQYF.

The chain joins TRBV10-2 to TRBJ2-3; D not certain. V dropped 0 bases and J dropped 2 bases, with 6 bases sitting between them. The CDR3 totals 14 residues. Germline V gives CDR1 WSHSY, CDR2 SAAADI. This CDR3 is CASSESSTTDTQYF. The CDR3 DNA is TGCGCCAGCAGTGAGTCGTCTACCACAGATACGCAGTATTTT.

The chain links TRBV7-6 to TRBJ2-3; a possible D gene is TRBD2 (5 bases). CDR3 length: 16 residues. Trimming left V 1 base short and J 0 bases short, with 11 bases between. Germline V lookup: CDR1 SGHVS, CDR2 FNYEAQ. CDR3 residues: CASSLGPSGSTDTQYF. In DNA form, the CDR3 reads TGTGCCAGCAGCTTAGGTCCCAGCGGTAGCACAGATACGCAGTATTTT.

The chain uses TRBV30 and TRBJ2-7, with 11 positions matching TRBD2. CDR1 and CDR2 (germline): GTSNPN, SVGIG (reference sequence). Trimming at V came to 2 bases and at J to 2 bases, leaving 2 bases not matched to a gene. CDR3 length: 14 residues. The CDR3: CAWSLAGGTYEQYF. The CDR3 coding sequence is TGTGCCTGGAGTTTAGCGGGAGGGACCTACGAGCAGTACTTC.

The chain is built from TRBV29-1 and TRBJ2-1; D may be TRBD2 (6 bases). With 7 bases removed from V and 2 bases from J, the gap between germline ends came to 27 bases. Germline CDR1 is SQVTM and CDR2 is ANQGSEA. CDR3 length: 18 amino acids. The DNA for the CDR3 is TGCAGCGCACCTCTCAACGGCTTCGGGGGAAGGGCCTACAATGAGCAGTTCTTC. It yields the protein CSAPLNGFGGRAYNEQFF.

This clone was seen only a few times. The chain recombines TRBV30 with TRBJ1-5; D is possibly TRBD1 (6 bases). There are 14 residues in the CDR3. Germline V gives CDR1 GTSNPN, CDR2 SVGIG (reference sequence). Trimming removed 2 bases from V and 0 bases from J, with 8 bases in between. The CDR3 loop is CAWSQGNSNQPQHF. In DNA, the CDR3 is TGTGCCTGGAGTCAGGGGAATAGCAATCAGCCCCAGCATTTT. Drawing the rest from reference TRBV30 and TRBJ1-5, the complete variable domain is SQTIHQWPATLVQPVGSPLSLECTVEGTSNPNLYWYRQAAGRGLQLLFYSVGIGQISSEVPQNLSASRPQDRQFILSSKKLLLSDSGFYLCAWSQGNSNQPQHFGDGTRLSIL.

V and J are TRBV4-1 and TRBJ1-1; the D gene is possibly TRBD1 (5 bases). This CDR3 is built from 15 residues. The V end was cut by 1 base, the J end by 5 bases, with 14 bases between. Germline CDR1 MGHRA, CDR2 YSYEKL. CDR3 sequence reads: CASSQAGKGHTEAFF. In DNA form, the CDR3 reads TGCGCCAGCAGCCAAGCGGGTAAGGGGCATACTGAAGCTTTCTTT.

This sequence joins TRBV28 and TRBJ2-5; 7 bases align to TRBD2. V lost 6 bases to trimming and J lost 4 bases; unmatched junction nucleotides: 5. The CDR3 has 13 residues. Germline V gives CDR1 MDHEN, CDR2 SYDVKM. CDR3 in DNA: TGTGCCAGCAGCCCGTCGGGGGGAGAGACCCAGTACTTC. This codes for CASSPSGGETQYF.

The chain combines TRBV25-1 with TRBJ2-3; D gene uncertain. The CDR3 is 15 amino acids. Trimming shortened V by 6 bases and J by 5 bases, and 18 bases separated the two germline ends. Per the germline V gene, CDR1 is MGHDK and CDR2 is SYGVNS. CDR3 sequence: CASSPNDVAEDTQYF. The CDR3 DNA sequence: TGTGCCAGCAGCCCAAACGATGTGGCGGAAGATACGCAGTATTTT.

This chain uses TRBV28 with TRBJ2-2; a weak D match, TRBD2 (7 bases). V was trimmed by 6 bases and J by 6 bases, leaving 14 bases between them. Germline CDR1 and CDR2: MDHEN and SYDVKM. The CDR3 runs to 14 residues. The CDR3 region has the DNA TGTGCCAGCAGGCCGGGGGAGGGGGCCGGGGAGCTGTTTTTT. As protein: CASRPGEGAGELFF.

The CDR3 DNA sequence: TGTGCCAGCAGCAAGACAGGGGGGGGGCAGACCCAGTACTTC. Translating gives CASSKTGGGQTQYF. V usage is TRBV3-1 (or the pseudogene TRBV3-2) and J usage is TRBJ2-5; 9 positions match TRBD1. The V gene end was trimmed by 5 bases and the J gene end by 6 bases; junction bases not matched to a gene: 7. The germline gives CDR1 LGHDT, CDR2 YNNKEL (reference sequence). This CDR3 is built from 14 residues.

The CDR3 coding sequence is TGTGCCACTCACAGGGGGCCGAATTCACCCCTCCACTTT. This translates into CATHRGPNSPLHF. This sequence joins TRBV12-3 or TRBV12-4 and TRBJ1-6, with 9 nucleotides matching TRBD1. Trimming took 10 bases from V and 7 from J; bases not matched to a gene: 5. This CDR3 has 13 amino acids.

This clone appeared once. The chain carries TRBV10-3 and TRBJ1-1; tentative D call: TRBD1 (5 bases). The germline gives CDR1 ENHRY, CDR2 SYGVKD. This CDR3 comprises 15 residues. V dropped 2 bases and J dropped 2 bases, with 12 bases sitting between them. The CDR3 DNA reads TGTGCCATCAGTGAGGGGGGACTTCTAAACACTGAAGCTTTCTTT. This gives the protein CAISEGGLLNTEAFF.

The chain uses TRBV2 and TRBJ2-7; 8 bases are a match to TRBD1. Germline V gives CDR1 SNHLY, CDR2 FYNNEI. V was clipped by 6 bases and J by 3 bases; unmatched bases: 4. This CDR3 spans 13 amino acids. In DNA form, the CDR3 reads TGTGCCAGCAGGGGACAGGTCGGCTACGAGCAGTACTTC. Encoded protein: CASRGQVGYEQYF.

This clone appeared a single time. The rearrangement joins TRBV25-1 to TRBJ1-6; D perhaps matches TRBD1 (5 bases). Germline V gene lookup returns CDR1 MGHDK and CDR2 SYGVNS. The CDR3 consists of 13 residues. V shed 3 bases and J shed 9 bases, with 9 bases lying between them. This CDR3 is CASSERGSSPLHF. Here the CDR3 DNA reads TGTGCCAGCAGTGAGCGGGGGAGTTCACCCCTCCACTTT.

The chain links TRBV11-3 to TRBJ2-5; 14 nucleotides agree with TRBD2. Trimming at V came to 4 bases and at J to 4 bases, leaving 5 bases not matched to a gene. CDR1 and CDR2 (germline): SGHNT, YENEEA. This CDR3 comprises 16 residues. The chain's CDR3 is CASSSGLAGVRETQYF. The CDR3 DNA reads as TGTGCCAGCAGCTCGGGACTAGCGGGAGTTAGAGAGACCCAGTACTTC.

The CDR3 sequence is CASSQQLTSNTGELFF. CDR3 coding DNA: TGTGCCAGCAGCCAACAACTGACTAGTAACACCGGGGAGCTGTTTTTT. The chain couples TRBV14 to TRBJ2-2, with D maybe TRBD2 (6 bases). Germline loops: CDR1 SGHDN, CDR2 FVKESK. V lost 2 bases and J 2 bases, leaving 12 bases between the germline ends. The CDR3 is 16 amino acids. The variable domain in full, with the rest retrieved from reference TRBV14 and TRBJ2-2, is EAGVTQFPSHSVIEKGQTVTLRCDPISGHDNLYWYRRVMGKEIKFLLHFVKESKQDESGMPNNRFLAERTGGTYSTLKVQPAELEDSGVYFCASSQQLTSNTGELFFGEGSRLTVL.

The chain joins TRBV5-5 to TRBJ2-2; 12 bases align to TRBD2. CDR1 is SGHKS and CDR2 is YYEKEE in the germline V gene (reference sequence). The junction had 10 bases not matched to a gene; V was cut back by 5 bases and J by 8 bases. This CDR3 comprises 16 residues. The CDR3 DNA follows: TGTGCCAGCAGTTGGCTAGCGGGAGGGCCATTTGGGGAGCTGTTTTTT. Encoded protein: CASSWLAGGPFGELFF.

The chain employs TRBV19 and TRBJ2-1; 8 bases agree with TRBD1. The CDR3 totals 15 residues. After removal of 6 bases from V and 3 bases from J, the junction contained 7 bases not matched to a gene. The germline V gene has CDR1 LNHDA and CDR2 SQIVND (reference sequence). CDR3 DNA sequence: TGTGCCAGTAGCCAGGACAGGGACGGCTACAATGAGCAGTTCTTC. It is translated as CASSQDRDGYNEQFF.

The CDR3 nucleotides are TGTGCCACCAACGGAGAGACCGGGGAGCTGTTTTTT. It codes for CATNGETGELFF. The chain is built from TRBV24-1 and TRBJ2-2; unclear D gene. The CDR3 extends over 12 amino acids. Germline CDR1 reads KGHDR; CDR2 reads SFDVKD. Deletions cut 8 bases from V and 5 bases from J, with 8 bases between.

V usage is TRBV28 and J usage is TRBJ1-5; 8 nucleotides align to TRBD1. The germline V gene encodes CDR1 MDHEN and CDR2 SYDVKM. The CDR3 length is 15 residues. The V segment lost 9 bases and the J segment 3 bases; nucleotides outside the gene matches: 10. This CDR3 reads CASKNRGSYNQPQHF. As DNA, the CDR3 is TGTGCCAGTAAAAACAGGGGGAGCTACAATCAGCCCCAGCATTTT.

The chain combines TRBV24-1 with TRBJ2-3, with a possible D match to TRBD2 (6 bases). Germline-derived CDR1 and CDR2 are KGHDR and SFDVKD. The CDR3 consists of 13 residues. The V and J ends lost 3 bases and 7 bases respectively, with 10 bases between them. The CDR3 coding sequence is TGTGCCACCAGTGATAAAGGGGACTATACGCAGTATTTT. Translating gives CATSDKGDYTQYF.

The rearrangement joins TRBV10-3 to TRBJ2-7, with 8 bases fitting TRBD2. The germline V gene encodes CDR1 ENHRY and CDR2 SYGVKD. This CDR3 has 14 residues. Trimming cost V 6 bases and J 4 bases; bases outside gene matches: 8. The CDR3 coding sequence is TGTGCCATCAGGGCCGAGCGGGAGAGGTACGAGCAGTACTTC. Its translation is CAIRAERERYEQYF.

The chain recombines TRBV10-3 with TRBJ1-2, with 8 bases identical to TRBD1. Losses at the gene ends were 11 bases for V and 4 bases for J; bases not matched to a gene: 15. Germline CDR1 is ENHRY and CDR2 is SYGVKD. The CDR3 has 15 residues. The CDR3 bases are TGTGCCGTCACTCCCACAGGGGGAAGTGGCTATGGCTACACCTTC. Translated, it gives CAVTPTGGSGYGYTF.